Only one count was recorded for the clone carrying this T cell receptor beta chain. Authors' methods: Using reference gene primer amplification, nucleated cell counts were estimated. The assay was immunoSEQ multiplex PCR, and TCRdb's table has in-frame clones only and misses some. The D gene and trimming were derived from the DNA, and the V and J assignments and clone size from that table. The table lists around 200,000 clones, 85% of them singletons, with about 19% in the top ten. Trimming cost V 1 base and J 6 bases, with 13 bases left between them. The CDR3 sequence is 15 residues long. Germline V lookup: CDR1 SEHNR, CDR2 FQNEAQ (reference sequence). The participants were between roughly 18 and 89 years old and came from under 25 US areas. This record belongs to a study of blood T cell repertoires in COVID-19. At the level of the study: T cells, B-cell-depleted T cells, or PBMCs supplied cDNA or gDNA.

Sequencing was done on a sample of PBMCs or T cells enriched from blood (not recorded which). This sequence was found in a man between 40 and 49 years old who had recovered from COVID-19. The gene calls are TRBV7-9 and TRBJ2-1, with a tentative D call TRBD2 (5 bases). The CDR3 spells CASSLGASRGNEQFF. DNA for the CDR3: TGTGCCAGCAGCTTAGGGGCCTCACGGGGCAATGAGCAGTTCTTC.